This T cell receptor beta chain is drawn from a study of blood T cell repertoires in COVID-19 (dated by TCRdb to 2018 to 2021). About the full investigation: Samples from collaborators originated in the United States, Italy and Spain and spanned both the acute and convalescent phases of COVID-19. A de-identified subject ID, COVID-19 status, age in years and sex were almost always included in the sample metadata. A freely available public database, intended as a resource for researchers studying the immune response to SARS-CoV-2, is where the repertoires were released. The samples were drawn from the first 160 participants of the ongoing ImmuneRACE study and from 950 to 1,500 subjects provided by 6 global collaborators. The material from the prospective study consisted of cDNA or gDNA derived from T cells, B-cell-depleted T cells, or PBMCs. The dataset comprised deeply sampled blood TCRbeta repertoires from subjects exposed to, actively infected with, or recovered from COVID-19. Where available, HLA class I and class II types were taken from metadata supplied by the sample provider and were not determined by assay-based typing. What the research found in general, with its limitations: The amount of clinical and demographic metadata varied by source and participant and was provided uncurated.

Of note for this clone: This receptor's antigen is unknown. Within one base of it there is no much larger clone, and no base qualities were kept.

Collaborating institutions collected whole blood in K2EDTA tubes following their own protocols. Collaborator samples were shipped for TCRbeta analysis as frozen whole blood, isolated PBMCs, or DNA extracted from either sample type. V is trimmed back by 5 bases and J by 4 bases, and the junction contains 4 bases that no gene match accounts for. CDR3 length: 14 amino acids, cysteine to phenylalanine. Only the CDR3 part of the read is kept: 42 bases, read in frame from the first base. CDR1 and CDR2 (SGHAT, FQNNGV) derive from the germline V gene. TCRbeta CDR3 regions were amplified from genomic DNA by means of the immunoSEQ Assay, a bias-controlled multiplex PCR. The original pipeline was this. Nucleated cell counts per sample were estimated from amplification of reference gene primers within the assay. To quantify the absolute abundance of each unique TCRbeta CDR3 rearrangement, sequence reads were collapsed and filtered. For each sample, productive Simpson clonality was calculated as the square root of Simpson's diversity index over productive rearrangements. TCRdb's version of the immuneACCESS table is confined to in-frame rearrangements and falls short of the full clone set. An unresolved V gene accounts for under half of the shortfall where checked; the remainder is of unknown origin. V, J and clone size derive from that table, while D and trimming were established from the DNA sequence. For this sample the table gives roughly 66,000 clones, of which around 82% were detected only once. Less than 8.5% of the sample comes from the top ten.

The chain employs TRBV11-2 and TRBJ1-5; the central 8 bases match TRBD1. Sequencing used peripheral blood. The receptor was derived from a man between 60 and 70 years old with acute or convalescent COVID-19. The sequenced DNA is TGTGCCAGCAGCCTGGACAGGGCTAATCAGCCCCAGCATTTT. The resulting protein is CASSLDRANQPQHF.